The 20 T cell receptor beta chains below all came from one sample that was sequenced in a study of blood T cell repertoires in COVID-19. TCRdb keeps only in-frame clones here, not all; method: immunoSEQ multiplex PCR. The sample holds some 120,000 clones, approximately 84% seen once. Sequences were obtained from peripheral blood. The receptors shown here come from a woman aged 60-70 years with acute or convalescent COVID-19.

As concerns this clone: One end of the junction does not line up with germline, which may come from a read error. The chain employs TRBV2 and TRBJ2-5; D is uncertain. The CDR3 is 15 residues long. The germline V gene has CDR1 SNHLY and CDR2 FYNNEI. CDR3 sequence: CASSEGQINQETQYF. The CDR3 region has the DNA TGTGCCAGCAGCGAAGGGCAAATCAATCAAGAGACCCAGTACTTC.

This clone was seen only a few times. The chain links TRBV5-6 to TRBJ2-7; no reliable D call. V was clipped by 2 bases and J by 0 bases, with 6 bases between them. Germline V CDR1 and CDR2: SGHDT, YYEEEE. There are 13 residues in the CDR3. Here the CDR3 reads CASSFRSSYEQYF. In DNA, the CDR3 is TGTGCCAGCAGCTTTCGCAGCTCCTACGAGCAGTACTTC. The full variable domain, with the rest looked up from reference TRBV5-6 and TRBJ2-7, is DAGVTQSPTHLIKTRGQQVTLRCSPKSGHDTVSWYQQALGQGPQFIFQYYEEEERQRGNFPDRFSGHQFPNYSSELNVNALLLGDSALYLCASSFRSSYEQYFGPGTRLTVT.

The rearrangement links TRBV11-3 to TRBJ2-1; 10 bases are a match to TRBD1. Germline CDR1 reads SGHNT; CDR2 reads YENEEA. The CDR3 has 16 residues. The ends lost 4 bases at V and 7 bases at J; junction bases unmatched: 10. The CDR3: CASSYSSGTGENEQFF. DNA of the CDR3: TGTGCCAGCAGCTACTCTTCCGGGACAGGGGAAAATGAGCAGTTCTTC.

The rearrangement joins TRBV7-2 to TRBJ1-6; the match to TRBD1 covers 7 bases. This CDR3 region has 15 residues. CDR1 and CDR2 from the germline V gene are SGHTA and FQGNSA. Trimming took 7 bases from V and 8 from J; bases not matched to a gene: 11. CDR3 residues: CASKPFRGSYSPLHF. The CDR3 coding sequence is TGTGCCAGCAAACCGTTCAGGGGGTCGTATTCACCCCTCCACTTT.

The rearrangement uses TRBV3-1 (or the pseudogene TRBV3-2) and TRBJ2-5; 7 nucleotides align to TRBD1. In germline, CDR1 is LGHDT, CDR2 YNNKEL (reference sequence). The V gene end was trimmed by 1 base and the J gene end by 5 bases; junction bases not matched to a gene: 13. The CDR3 contains 17 residues. In DNA, the CDR3 is TGTGCCAGCAGCCAAGGAGGTAGTAGGGGACAGTGGGAGACCCAGTACTTC. Protein: CASSQGGSRGQWETQYF.

The chain combines TRBV3-1 (or the pseudogene TRBV3-2) with TRBJ1-1; D uncertain. The CDR3 consists of 13 residues. Germline V gene data show CDR1 as LGHDT and CDR2 as YNNKEL (reference sequence). The V gene lost 1 base and the J gene lost 1 base, with 4 bases spanning the gap. The CDR3 spells CASSQVANTEAFF. CDR3 in DNA: TGTGCCAGCAGCCAAGTGGCGAACACTGAAGCTTTCTTT.

The rearrangement joins TRBV20-1 to TRBJ2-5, with TRBD1 identical over 8 bases. The CDR3 spans 15 residues. With V trimmed by 3 bases and J by 3 bases, 9 bases remained unmatched. The germline V gene encodes CDR1 DFQATT and CDR2 SNEGSKA (reference sequence). The CDR3 nucleotides are TGCAGTGCTAGTAGTGTCAGGGGGCAAGAAGAGACCCAGTACTTC. The encoded protein is CSASSVRGQEETQYF.

The rearrangement uses TRBV7-9 and TRBJ2-2; D not certain. This CDR3 is built from 16 residues. Germline CDR1 reads SEHNR; CDR2 reads FQNEAQ (reference sequence). Trimming took 5 bases from V and 3 from J, leaving 16 bases between them. CDR3 sequence reads: CASSPLGGVYTGELFF. The CDR3 DNA reads TGTGCCAGCAGCCCCTTGGGTGGAGTGTACACCGGGGAGCTGTTTTTT.

This clone showed up just once. This chain joins TRBV5-4 and TRBJ2-7, with D maybe TRBD2 (7 bases). The CDR3 loop spans 13 amino acids. Trimming left V 2 bases short and J 5 bases short, with 11 bases between. The germline V gene encodes CDR1 SGHNT and CDR2 YYREEE (reference sequence). This chain's CDR3 is CASSLGGVHEQYV. The CDR3 DNA reads TGTGCCAGCAGCTTAGGGGGGGTGCACGAGCAGTACGTC.

The chain links TRBV3-1 (or the pseudogene TRBV3-2) to TRBJ1-6, with 12 bases fitting TRBD1. Germline lookup yields CDR1 LGHDT and CDR2 YNNKEL (reference sequence). V dropped 8 bases and J dropped 14; count of bases not matched to a gene: 7. The CDR3 consists of 13 residues. CDR3 amino acids: CASSGTGGIALHF. In DNA form, the CDR3 reads TGTGCCAGCTCCGGGACAGGGGGCATCGCCCTCCACTTT.

The chain is built from TRBV6-5 and TRBJ1-4; no clear D. Germline CDR1 MNHEY, CDR2 SVGAGI. Trimming took 4 bases from V and 10 from J, leaving 16 bases between them. There are 14 residues in the CDR3. The CDR3 region is CASSSDSSRRKLFF. CDR3 DNA sequence: TGTGCCAGCAGTTCCGATTCGTCGCGAAGAAAACTGTTTTTT.

This clone was recorded once. The V call is TRBV19, the J call TRBJ1-1, with TRBD1 matching 7 bases. In germline, CDR1 is LNHDA, CDR2 SQIVND (reference sequence). This CDR3 region has 16 residues. Losses at the gene ends were 7 bases for V and 0 bases for J; bases not matched to a gene: 11. Here the CDR3 DNA reads TGTGCCAGTACCCTCCCCGGACAGGCGGTGAACACTGAAGCTTTCTTT. Residues: CASTLPGQAVNTEAFF.

V is TRBV5-1 and J is TRBJ2-3; 7 bases are shared with TRBD2. The CDR3 sequence is 16 residues long. The germline V gene has CDR1 SGHRS and CDR2 YFSETQ. V lost 0 bases to trimming and J lost 7 bases; unmatched junction nucleotides: 11. The CDR3 protein is CASSLGAGGSSNTQYF. The CDR3 DNA sequence: TGCGCCAGCAGCTTGGGTGCCGGGGGGTCATCAAATACGCAGTATTTT.

This sequence joins TRBV5-1 and TRBJ2-5; 8 nucleotides line up with TRBD1. CDR3 size: 15 residues. Germline CDR1 SGHRS, CDR2 YFSETQ. Losses at the gene ends were 2 bases for V and 9 bases for J; bases not matched to a gene: 12. DNA for the CDR3: TGCGCCAGCAGCTTAGACAGGGGTCCCAAGACGGCCCAGTACTTC. Protein sequence: CASSLDRGPKTAQYF.

The chain recombines TRBV3-1 (or the pseudogene TRBV3-2) with TRBJ1-3; D unresolved. V was cut by 3 bases and J by 1 base, with 19 bases left in between. Per the germline V gene, CDR1 is LGHDT and CDR2 is YNNKEL (reference sequence). The CDR3 is 18 amino acids. The CDR3 DNA follows: TGTGCCAGCAGCCACCTGAGGAGGGCAGCGGGATCTGGAAACACCATATATTTT. Translation gives CASSHLRRAAGSGNTIYF.

This chain links TRBV15 with TRBJ1-5; 7 positions match TRBD1. This CDR3 region has 16 residues. Germline loops: CDR1 LNHNV, CDR2 YYDKDF (reference sequence). Trimming took 4 bases from V and 4 from J; bases not matched to a gene: 10. The CDR3, as DNA: TGTGCCACCAGCATCGGACAGGTAGGACGAAATCAGCCCCAGCATTTT. It translates to CATSIGQVGRNQPQHF. The entire variable domain, with the rest obtained from reference TRBV15 and TRBJ1-5, is as follows: DAMVIQNPRYQVTQFGKPVTLSCSQTLNHNVMYWYQQKSSQAPKLLFHYYDKDFNNEADTPDNFQSRRPNTSFCFLDIRSPGLGDTAMYLCATSIGQVGRNQPQHFGDGTRLSIL.

This chain joins TRBV23-1 and TRBJ1-3; the match to TRBD1 covers 7 bases. TRBV23-1 is an open reading frame whose function is uncertain. V trimming: 3 bases; J trimming: 4 bases; junction bases outside the gene matches: 6. This CDR3 region has 15 residues. CDR3 residues: CASSHFPGQGNTIYF. CDR3 sequence (DNA): TGCGCCAGCAGTCATTTCCCGGGACAGGGAAACACCATATATTTT.

V usage is TRBV15 and J usage is TRBJ1-5, with D unresolved. Germline CDR1 LNHNV, CDR2 YYDKDF (reference sequence). This CDR3 is 15 amino acids long. The V and J ends lost 4 bases and 8 bases respectively, with 18 bases between them. In nucleotides, the CDR3 is TGTGCCACCAGCACTCTCGTCGACGGGGAGAAGCCCCAGCATTTT. The encoded protein is CATSTLVDGEKPQHF.

The J gene is TRBJ1-2, the V gene TRBV20-1; D not certain. Per the germline V gene, CDR1 is DFQATT and CDR2 is SNEGSKA (reference sequence). The V and J ends lost 6 bases and 8 bases respectively, with 13 bases between them. This CDR3 contains 11 residues. CDR3 sequence reads: CSAIEDPGYTF. The CDR3 coding sequence is TGCAGTGCCATTGAGGATCCCGGCTACACCTTC.

This clone was detected only once. The V gene is TRBV24-1, the J gene TRBJ2-7; perhaps TRBD1 as D (6 bases). The germline gives CDR1 KGHDR, CDR2 SFDVKD. V was pared by 9 bases and J by 1 base, with 12 bases between. The CDR3 is made up of 13 amino acids. The CDR3 coding sequence is TGTGCCACCTCCGAGGGGGAATCCTACGAGCAGTACTTC. Its protein is CATSEGESYEQYF.